Shown below are 23 T cell receptor beta chains from a single sample sequenced in a study of blood T cell repertoires in COVID-19. Produced via immunoSEQ multiplex PCR; TCRdb's table is partial and in-frame only. The sample consists of 370,000 or so clones, 70% to 90% of them appearing once. Material for sequencing was PBMCs or T cells enriched from blood (not recorded which). The source of these receptors is a man aged 30 to 45 who had recovered from COVID-19.

V and J are TRBV7-2 and TRBJ1-5; 8 positions agree with TRBD1. The CDR3 loop spans 14 amino acids. Per the germline V gene, CDR1 is SGHTA and CDR2 is FQGNSA. V was pared by 5 bases and J by 4 bases, with 4 bases of the junction left unmatched. The CDR3 DNA reads as TGTGCCAGCAGCGCGAGGACAGGGAATCAGCCCCAGCATTTT. Amino acid sequence: CASSARTGNQPQHF. The full variable domain, rest sourced from reference TRBV7-2 and TRBJ1-5, is GAGVSQSPSNKVTEKGKDVELRCDPISGHTALYWYRQSLGQGLEFLIYFQGNSAPDKSGLPSDRFSAERTGGSVSTLTIQRTQQEDSAVYLCASSARTGNQPQHFGDGTRLSIL.

This chain uses TRBV7-9 with TRBJ1-4, with TRBD1 identical over 11 bases. The V gene end was trimmed by 4 bases and the J gene end by 5 bases; junction bases not matched to a gene: 3. CDR1 SEHNR and CDR2 FQNEAQ come from the germline V gene (reference sequence). The CDR3 loop spans 15 amino acids. CDR3 amino acids: CASSSWDRGNEKLFF. CDR3 sequence (DNA): TGTGCCAGCAGCTCATGGGACAGGGGGAATGAAAAACTGTTTTTT.

About this clone itself: The sample holds other DNA sequences that translate to the same CDR3. The chain joins TRBV9 to TRBJ2-5; the match to TRBD2 covers 7 bases. The junction had 1 base not matched to a gene; V was cut back by 0 bases and J by 5 bases. The germline CDR1 and CDR2 sequences are SGDLS and YYNGEE. The CDR3 extends over 13 amino acids. CDR3 coding DNA: TGTGCCAGCAGCGTAGGGGAGGGGGAGACCCAGTACTTC. It codes for CASSVGEGETQYF.

The chain recombines TRBV19 with TRBJ1-2; 9 bases fit TRBD1. V gave up 6 bases and J gave up 8 bases; unmatched junction bases: 13. The CDR3 spans 15 residues. Germline loops: CDR1 LNHDA, CDR2 SQIVND (reference sequence). The CDR3 here is CASSTIPSGTGGYTF. CDR3 DNA: TGTGCCAGTAGCACCATACCTTCCGGGACAGGGGGCTACACCTTC.

This clone appeared once. V gene TRBV20-1 combines with J gene TRBJ2-5, with TRBD1 as a possible D gene (6 bases). The CDR3 totals 11 residues. CDR1 and CDR2 (germline): DFQATT, SNEGSKA (reference sequence). Deletions cut 6 bases from V and 1 base from J, with 6 bases between. The CDR3: CSAGAQETQYF. The DNA for the CDR3 is TGCAGTGCGGGGGCCCAAGAGACCCAGTACTTC.

The J gene is TRBJ1-1, the V gene TRBV4-2, with 8 bases that match TRBD1. This CDR3 contains 17 residues. Looked up from germline, CDR1 is LGHNA and CDR2 is YNFKEQ. V shed 1 base, J shed 2 bases, and the junction held 9 bases outside the gene matches. The CDR3 DNA reads as TGTGCCAGCAGCCAAGCCTCTTCGACAGGGGTAAACACTGAAGCTTTCTTT. Its translation: CASSQASSTGVNTEAFF.

V usage is TRBV5-1 and J usage is TRBJ1-2, with 10 bases lining up with TRBD1. V was pared by 7 bases and J by 6 bases, with 6 bases of the junction left unmatched. The germline gives CDR1 SGHRS, CDR2 YFSETQ. The CDR3 contains 13 residues. CDR3 nucleotide sequence: TGCGCCAGCCTGGGACAGGGGTTTAATGGCTACACCTTC. Protein product: CASLGQGFNGYTF.

This sequence joins TRBV4-1 and TRBJ1-1; D is uncertain. V was pared by 0 bases and J by 0 bases, with 8 bases between. The CDR3 consists of 15 residues. Looked up from germline, CDR1 is MGHRA and CDR2 is YSYEKL. Here the CDR3 DNA reads TGCGCCAGCAGCCAAGACAGGCTCATGAACACTGAAGCTTTCTTT. Encoded protein: CASSQDRLMNTEAFF.

This sequence joins TRBV6-1 and TRBJ1-1; D remains ambiguous. The CDR3 consists of 16 residues. V gave up 4 bases and J gave up 0 bases, with 15 bases separating them. The V gene's germline CDR1 is MNHNS and CDR2 SASEGT. The CDR3 is CASSASHTALNTEAFF. CDR3 in DNA: TGTGCCAGCAGTGCCTCCCATACAGCCTTGAACACTGAAGCTTTCTTT.

This clone was observed a handful of times. The rearrangement links TRBV19 to TRBJ1-2, with a tentative D call TRBD1 (5 bases). Germline V lookup: CDR1 LNHDA, CDR2 SQIVND (reference sequence). The CDR3 has 16 amino acids. V was shortened by 4 bases and J by 3 bases, with 18 bases between the two germline ends. The CDR3 coding sequence is TGTGCCAGTAGTACGCCCTGGGGGGGAGATTACTATGGCTACACCTTC. Its translation: CASSTPWGGDYYGYTF.

The V call is TRBV10-3, the J call TRBJ1-4; D is uncertain. This CDR3 is built from 15 residues. Germline lookup yields CDR1 ENHRY and CDR2 SYGVKD. Trimming left V 0 bases short and J 2 bases short, with 7 bases between. CDR3 amino acids: CAISESGVTNEKLFF. The DNA for the CDR3 is TGTGCCATCAGTGAGTCGGGAGTCACTAATGAAAAACTGTTTTTT.

The rearrangement uses TRBV7-2 and TRBJ2-2; D not certain. Trimming removed 1 base from V and 6 bases from J, with 6 bases in between. The CDR3 extends over 13 amino acids. Germline CDR1 and CDR2: SGHTA and FQGNSA. The CDR3 loop is CASSLGGAGELFF. CDR3 coding DNA: TGTGCCAGCAGCTTAGGAGGCGCCGGGGAGCTGTTTTTT.

The V call is TRBV3-1 (or the pseudogene TRBV3-2), the J call TRBJ2-3; perhaps TRBD1 as D (6 bases). Trimming pared 6 bases from V and 8 bases from J, leaving 12 bases between. There are 12 residues in the CDR3. In germline, CDR1 is LGHDT, CDR2 YNNKEL (reference sequence). CDR3 nucleotide sequence: TGTGCCAGCAGTGCAGGGGCGGGTACGCAGTATTTT. This codes for CASSAGAGTQYF.

The CDR3 is CASSLAQGMNTEAFF. In nucleotides, the CDR3 is TGTGCCAGCAGCTTAGCCCAGGGTATGAACACTGAAGCTTTCTTT. The rearrangement links TRBV7-9 to TRBJ1-1; TRBD1 is a possible D gene (5 bases). Trimming took 0 bases from V and 0 from J, leaving 8 bases between them. Germline V gives CDR1 SEHNR, CDR2 FQNEAQ (reference sequence). The length of the CDR3 is 15 residues.

The chain has TRBV27 and TRBJ1-1; perhaps TRBD1 as D (5 bases). This CDR3 contains 17 residues. Per germline, CDR1 MNHEY and CDR2 SMNVEV (reference sequence). Between the trimmed V and J ends, which lost 0 bases and 4 bases, there was a span of 18 bases. The CDR3 DNA is TGTGCCAGCAGTTTATCTGGGGGGGTGAGTATTGGCACTGAAGCTTTCTTT. It encodes CASSLSGGVSIGTEAFF.

The J gene is TRBJ2-7, the V gene TRBV10-3; 9 nucleotides agree with TRBD1. Per the germline V gene, CDR1 is ENHRY and CDR2 is SYGVKD. This CDR3 has 19 amino acids. The V and J ends lost 4 bases and 1 base, in that order; junction bases with no gene match: 17. The CDR3 here is CAISGPVAAGTGLSYEQYF. DNA for the CDR3: TGTGCCATCAGTGGTCCAGTGGCTGCCGGGACAGGGCTTTCCTACGAGCAGTACTTC.

V usage is TRBV5-5 and J usage is TRBJ1-1, with D maybe TRBD1 (6 bases). This CDR3 has 16 residues. Germline V lookup: CDR1 SGHKS, CDR2 YYEKEE (reference sequence). V lost 4 bases and J 1 base, leaving 17 bases between the germline ends. This chain's CDR3 is CASSLRQVGENTEAFF. The CDR3 coding sequence is TGTGCCAGCAGCCTAAGACAGGTGGGGGAGAACACTGAAGCTTTCTTT.

This chain links TRBV7-8 with TRBJ2-1, with 8 bases lining up with TRBD1. CDR3 length: 12 amino acids. V lost 1 base, J lost 12 bases, and 2 bases stayed unmatched. Germline CDR1 is SGHVS and CDR2 is FQNEAQ. CDR3 amino acids: CASSLGQGRQFF. In DNA, the CDR3 is TGTGCCAGCAGCTTAGGACAGGGGCGGCAGTTCTTC.

This chain links TRBV9 with TRBJ2-7; 12 bases line up with TRBD1. There are 15 residues in the CDR3. V shed 4 bases, J shed 2 bases, and the junction held 4 bases outside the gene matches. CDR1 SGDLS and CDR2 YYNGEE come from the germline V gene. The DNA for the CDR3 is TGTGCCAGCAGCCCGGGGACAGGGGGCACCTACGAGCAGTACTTC. It yields the protein CASSPGTGGTYEQYF.

The V and J genes are TRBV3-1 (or the pseudogene TRBV3-2) and TRBJ2-2; possible D gene TRBD2, 6 bases. This CDR3 contains 16 residues. Germline loops: CDR1 LGHDT, CDR2 YNNKEL (reference sequence). V shed 1 base and J shed 5 bases, with 14 bases lying between them. The CDR3 here is CASSQGFGGRTGELFF. The CDR3 nucleotides read TGTGCCAGCAGCCAAGGCTTCGGGGGAAGAACCGGGGAGCTGTTTTTT.

This chain links TRBV5-4 with TRBJ2-5; 9 bases are a match to TRBD2. Germline V gene data show CDR1 as SGHNT and CDR2 as YYREEE (reference sequence). This CDR3 contains 17 residues. V was pared by 4 bases and J by 5 bases, with 15 bases of the junction left unmatched. CDR3 DNA: TGTGCCAGCAGCCAGGGGGATTGGCTAGCGGGGAGTGAGACCCAGTACTTC. It encodes CASSQGDWLAGSETQYF.

This rearrangement joins TRBV5-1 to TRBJ1-3; tentative D call: TRBD1 (6 bases). The V and J ends lost 2 bases and 7 bases respectively, with 19 bases between them. The CDR3 extends over 16 amino acids. CDR1 and CDR2 (germline): SGHRS, YFSETQ. This CDR3 is CASSLNPTMDSNTIYF. The CDR3 bases are TGCGCCAGCAGCTTAAACCCCACCATGGACAGTAACACCATATATTTT.

The chain joins TRBV7-2 to TRBJ1-3, with D possibly matching TRBD1 (5 bases). This CDR3 comprises 14 residues. The V gene's germline CDR1 is SGHTA and CDR2 FQGNSA. V was cut by 0 bases and J by 4 bases, with 7 bases left in between. CDR3 bases: TGTGCCAGCAGCTTAGCAGGGGAAGGAAACACCATATATTTT. It codes for CASSLAGEGNTIYF.